These 18 T cell receptor beta chains came from one sample sequenced in a study of beta chain features in type 1 diabetes. The whole isolated RNA underwent reverse transcription, so sequencing captured expressed TCRB transcripts. Data came from immunoSEQ multiplex PCR; TCRdb stores just in-frame clones and leaves some out. The sample has about 320,000 clones, approximately 15% seen once. The sequencing sample was made of central memory CD4+ T cells from blood. The origin of the receptors is a man aged 25-45 years in good health.

This clone was recorded a few times. The rearrangement links TRBV6-6 to TRBJ1-2; D is possibly TRBD1 (6 bases). The CDR3 runs to 13 residues. The germline V and J ends were trimmed by 7 bases and 5 bases, with 14 bases remaining between them. Germline CDR1 is MNHNY and CDR2 is SVGAGI (reference sequence). The CDR3 DNA is TGTGCCAGCATCTCGCCAGGGGAGTATGGCTACACCTTC. Protein product: CASISPGEYGYTF.

The chain joins TRBV7-8 to TRBJ1-2; D remains unclear. The V end was cut by 0 bases, the J end by 3 bases, with 11 bases between. The CDR3 contains 15 residues. Germline CDR1 SGHVS, CDR2 FQNEAQ. CDR3 loop: CASSLASSRDYGYTF. CDR3 DNA sequence: TGTGCCAGCAGCTTAGCATCGTCAAGGGACTATGGCTACACCTTC.

The V and J genes are TRBV27 and TRBJ2-1; D is perhaps TRBD2 (7 bases). The CDR3 is made up of 17 amino acids. Germline CDR1 and CDR2: MNHEY and SMNVEV (reference sequence). Between the trimmed V and J ends, which lost 4 bases and 7 bases, there was a span of 23 bases. CDR3 coding DNA: TGTGCCAGCAGTTCTTCAAGCTTCGGCGGGGGCCCAAATGAGCAGTTCTTC. This gives the protein CASSSSSFGGGPNEQFF.

This clone was detected a few times. The chain recombines TRBV27 with TRBJ2-1, with D perhaps TRBD1 (6 bases). The CDR3 has 14 residues. Germline values: CDR1 MNHEY, CDR2 SMNVEV (reference sequence). Trimming left V 2 bases short and J 10 bases short, with 15 bases between. CDR3 coding DNA: TGTGCCAGCAGTTTAATAACAGGGCGTTGGGAGCAGTTCTTC. It translates to CASSLITGRWEQFF.

This chain connects TRBV7-3 to TRBJ2-1; D is unresolved. Germline CDR1 is SGHTA and CDR2 is FQGTGA. The CDR3 loop spans 12 amino acids. Trimming stripped 3 bases from V and 9 bases from J, with 9 bases between. CDR3 nucleotide sequence: TGTGCCAGCAGCTTTGACGTCGGTGAGCAGTTCTTC. Translated, it gives CASSFDVGEQFF.

In this sample, this clone turned up a few times. The chain recombines TRBV9 with TRBJ1-2; D is perhaps TRBD1 (6 bases). CDR1 is SGDLS, CDR2 YYNGEE, per germline. Trimming shortened V by 2 bases and J by 8 bases, and 13 bases separated the two germline ends. The CDR3 is 13 amino acids. CDR3 DNA sequence: TGTGCCAGCAGCGTGGAGACAGGCGAGGGCTACACCTTC. This codes for CASSVETGEGYTF.

The chain is built from TRBV6-6 and TRBJ1-4; D is unclear. The CDR3 is 12 amino acids. Germline V gene data show CDR1 as MNHNY and CDR2 as SVGAGI (reference sequence). Between the trimmed V and J ends, which lost 5 bases and 5 bases, there was a span of 6 bases. The chain's CDR3 is CASSEGNEKLFF. As DNA, the CDR3 is TGTGCCAGCAGTGAGGGAAATGAAAAACTGTTTTTT.

In this sample, this clone turned up a few times. The chain couples TRBV18 to TRBJ2-3; tentative D call: TRBD2 (6 bases). There are 16 residues in the CDR3. Trimming pared 2 bases from V and 2 bases from J, leaving 14 bases between. CDR1 KGHSH and CDR2 LQKENI come from the germline V gene. DNA of the CDR3: TGTGCCAGCTCACCAGCCGGGACTCGATCCACAGATACGCAGTATTTT. Translation gives CASSPAGTRSTDTQYF.

This clone was observed a handful of times. The chain couples TRBV2 to TRBJ2-1, with 12 bases identical to TRBD2. CDR1 and CDR2 from the germline V gene are SNHLY and FYNNEI. This CDR3 has 15 residues. The J segment lost 4 bases and the V segment lost 3 bases, leaving 1 base of the junction unmatched. The CDR3 loop reads CASSETSGGYNEQFF. The CDR3 DNA reads TGTGCCAGCAGTGAGACTAGCGGGGGTTACAATGAGCAGTTCTTC.

J is TRBJ2-1 and V is TRBV7-2; a weak D match, TRBD2 (6 bases). Germline CDR1 reads SGHTA; CDR2 reads FQGNSA. Trimming cost V 4 bases and J 5 bases, with 18 bases left between them. This CDR3 spans 16 amino acids. CDR3 bases: TGTGCCAGCAGCTCAAGCTTGGGGCTAGCGAACAATGAGCAGTTCTTC. Protein sequence: CASSSSLGLANNEQFF.

This clone came up a few times. The chain combines TRBV11-2 with TRBJ2-6; TRBD1 might be the D (6 bases). This CDR3 has 17 residues. CDR1 SGHAT and CDR2 FQNNGV come from the germline V gene. Trimming pared 1 base from V and 0 bases from J, leaving 10 bases between. The chain's CDR3 is CASSLGQVLSGANVLTF. In DNA, the CDR3 is TGTGCCAGCAGCTTAGGACAGGTACTCTCTGGGGCCAACGTCCTGACTTTC.

This clone was seen a handful of times. This sequence joins TRBV21-1 and TRBJ2-1; the table's D call TRBD1 went unverified against the DNA. TRBV21-1 is flagged as a pseudogene. This CDR3 is 15 amino acids long. CDR3 sequence: CASSMGQRPYNEQFF. CDR3 sequence (DNA): TGTGCCAGCAGCATGGGACAGAGACCCTACAATGAGCAGTTCTTC.

CDR3 sequence reads: CASSERTANTEAFF. CDR3 coding DNA: TGCGCCAGCAGCGAGCGGACGGCTAACACTGAAGCTTTCTTT. This chain uses TRBV5-1 with TRBJ1-1; D is undetermined. V lost 4 bases and J lost 2, with 12 bases in between. From germline, CDR1 is SGHRS and CDR2 YFSETQ. The CDR3 has 14 residues.

This clone was counted only a few times. V and J are TRBV11-2 and TRBJ2-5, with a tentative D call TRBD1 (6 bases). The J call may be in error: the DNA end matches TRBJ2-7 better. The CDR3 sequence is 14 residues long. Germline V gene data show CDR1 as SGHAT and CDR2 as FQNNGV. The CDR3 coding sequence is TGTGCCAGCAGCTTACCAGGGGCCTCCTACGAGCAGTACTTC. It specifies CASSLPGASYEQYF.

This clone was counted only a few times. The chain recombines TRBV30 with TRBJ1-3; D gene uncertain. Per germline, CDR1 GTSNPN and CDR2 SVGIG (reference sequence). This CDR3 region has 13 residues. Trimming took 3 bases from V and 0 from J, leaving 6 bases between them. Here the CDR3 reads CAWSSSSGNTIYF. Written as DNA, the CDR3 is TGTGCCTGGAGCAGTTCCTCTGGAAACACCATATATTTT.

Only a few counts were recorded for this clone. The V call is TRBV5-1, the J call TRBJ1-1, with D tentatively TRBD1 (5 bases). Trimming left V 1 base short and J 3 bases short, with 10 bases between. Per the germline V gene, CDR1 is SGHRS and CDR2 is YFSETQ. This CDR3 is 14 amino acids long. The CDR3 loop is CASSLSIRDTEAFF. CDR3 in DNA: TGCGCCAGCAGCTTGTCGATCAGGGACACTGAAGCTTTCTTT. The entire variable domain, with the rest obtained from reference TRBV5-1 and TRBJ1-1, is as follows: KAGVTQTPRYLIKTRGQQVTLSCSPISGHRSVSWYQQTPGQGLQFLFEYFSETQRNKGNFPGRFSGRQFSNSRSEMNVSTLELGDSALYLCASSLSIRDTEAFFGQGTRLTVV.

This clone has just a few counts. V and J are TRBV7-8 and TRBJ2-3, with 10 bases that match TRBD1. The CDR3 totals 16 residues. Losses at the gene ends were 5 bases for V and 2 bases for J; bases not matched to a gene: 7. Germline V gene lookup returns CDR1 SGHVS and CDR2 FQNEAQ. The CDR3 sequence is CASSATGQGYTDTQYF. For the CDR3, the DNA is TGTGCCAGCAGCGCAACGGGACAGGGGTACACAGATACGCAGTATTTT. The variable domain in full, with the rest retrieved from reference TRBV7-8 and TRBJ2-3, is GAGVSQSPRYKVAKRGQDVALRCDPISGHVSLFWYQQALGQGPEFLTYFQNEAQLDKSGLPSDRFFAERPEGSVSTLKIQRTQQEDSAVYLCASSATGQGYTDTQYFGPGTRLTVL.

This clone has a count of ten or more. The rearrangement links TRBV9 to TRBJ2-3; 11 bases match TRBD2. The J segment lost 6 bases and the V segment lost 0 bases, leaving 6 bases of the junction unmatched. The CDR3 extends over 16 amino acids. Per the germline V gene, CDR1 is SGDLS and CDR2 is YYNGEE. CDR3 in amino acids: CASSVDPSSGGDTQYF. CDR3 nucleotide sequence: TGTGCCAGCAGCGTAGACCCGTCTAGCGGGGGGGATACGCAGTATTTT. The variable domain in full, completed from reference TRBV9 and TRBJ2-3, reads DSGVTQTPKHLITATGQRVTLRCSPRSGDLSVYWYQQSLDQGLQFLIQYYNGEERAKGNILERFSAQQFPDLHSELNLSSLELGDSALYFCASSVDPSSGGDTQYFGPGTRLTVL.